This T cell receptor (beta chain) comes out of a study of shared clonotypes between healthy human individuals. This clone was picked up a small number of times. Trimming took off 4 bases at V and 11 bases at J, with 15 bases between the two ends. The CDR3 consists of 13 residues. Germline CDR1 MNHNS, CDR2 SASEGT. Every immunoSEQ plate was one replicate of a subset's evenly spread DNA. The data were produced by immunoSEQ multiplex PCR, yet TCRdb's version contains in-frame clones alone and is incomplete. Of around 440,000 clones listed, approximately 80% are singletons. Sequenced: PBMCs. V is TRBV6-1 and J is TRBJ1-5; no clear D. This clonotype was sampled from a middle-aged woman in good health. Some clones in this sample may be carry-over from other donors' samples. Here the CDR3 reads CASSAGPSVAQHF. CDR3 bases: TGTGCCAGCAGTGCCGGACCCAGCGTAGCCCAGCATTTT.